Listed below are T cell receptor beta chains from one sample, sequenced in a study of blood T cell repertoires in COVID-19. TCRdb's table, derived via immunoSEQ multiplex PCR, lists solely in-frame clones and lacks some. The sample carries about 350,000 clones, about 90% recorded once. Sequenced: peripheral blood. The receptors shown here come from a woman aged 50 to 60 with COVID-19, enrolled during active disease. Both conserved end residues are part of each CDR3. Fields, in order: clone size, V gene, CDR3 protein. Clone size appears in some rows only: once, few, many, or a class for an expanded clone.

>-|TRBV19
CATRGLATGATQYF
>-|TRBV10-3
CAIRQAHSGNTIYF
>-|TRBV19
CASSLSGSYEQYF
>once|TRBV7-2
CASSFDTNTQYF
>-|TRBV4-2
CASRRTRDRVEGEQFF
>-|TRBV30
CAWSVSPGTSNQPQHF
>-|TRBV10-3
CAISESGTDNTEAFF
>-|TRBV6-6
CASSPLGTGGENTEAFF
>-|TRBV27
CASSLGRVGIQYF
>-|TRBV18
CASSPGQGNTDTQYF
>-|TRBV4-2
CASSQYSGTTYEQYF
>-|TRBV19
CASRNLGQGAGNTIYF
>-|TRBV11-3
CASSPRVSGAREQFF
>-|TRBV20-1
CSASLGRGLSYEQYF
>-|TRBV7-2
CASSFPPGQHSGNTIYF
>once|TRBV6-4
CASSQLAGDNGELFF
>-|TRBV29-1
CSVDLGTSGPYEQYF
>-|TRBV11-2
CASSYSGLYNSPLHF
>-|TRBV7-9
CASSSQGGWNTEAFF
>-|TRBV7-9
CASGTSLAANTGELFF
>once|TRBV5-4
CASSLVGLADTDTQYF
>-|TRBV27
CASSTLWGGDTQYF
>once|TRBV7-9
CASSLISGLAGGDYGYTF
>-|TRBV7-8
CASSKGTGNSNQPQHF
>-|TRBV13
CASSLPRLSANTGELFF
>-|TRBV27
CASRDSNGHEQYF
>-|TRBV7-2
CASSSTSGGGEQYF
>once|TRBV11-2
CASSAASGSYNEQFF
>-|TRBV9
CASSVSTGNYGYTF
>-|TRBV5-1
CASSSSASGGYGYTF
>-|TRBV5-6
CASLRSKNTEAFF
>-|TRBV15
CATSRGVTGETQYF
>-|TRBV5-1
CASSLGLAGGEQYF
>-|TRBV5-1
CASSFNRVAYEQYF
>-|TRBV2
CASRPESIYGYTF
>-|TRBV10-2
CASSERGANVLTF
>-|TRBV4-1
CASSHQGGLDEKLFF
>-|TRBV6-5
CASSYSGTSAYEQYF
>-|TRBV6-6
CASSYLDSSYEQYF
>-|TRBV7-2
CASSLSRIAGGLYNEQFF
>-|TRBV4-1
CASSQEPAGGLGGNTIYF
>-|TRBV5-1
CASSPSDRVITEAFF
>-|TRBV14
CASSQGPLVRGETQYF
>-|TRBV5-8
CASSRDSGQYF
>-|TRBV6-2/TRBV6-3
CASSYLGRGGSEAFF
>-|TRBV29-1
CSAGRGLTDTQYF
>few|TRBV2
CASSAQGLTYEQYF
>-|TRBV4-1
CASSQGTSTLQETQYF
>-|TRBV7-2
CASSLFLAYYEQYF